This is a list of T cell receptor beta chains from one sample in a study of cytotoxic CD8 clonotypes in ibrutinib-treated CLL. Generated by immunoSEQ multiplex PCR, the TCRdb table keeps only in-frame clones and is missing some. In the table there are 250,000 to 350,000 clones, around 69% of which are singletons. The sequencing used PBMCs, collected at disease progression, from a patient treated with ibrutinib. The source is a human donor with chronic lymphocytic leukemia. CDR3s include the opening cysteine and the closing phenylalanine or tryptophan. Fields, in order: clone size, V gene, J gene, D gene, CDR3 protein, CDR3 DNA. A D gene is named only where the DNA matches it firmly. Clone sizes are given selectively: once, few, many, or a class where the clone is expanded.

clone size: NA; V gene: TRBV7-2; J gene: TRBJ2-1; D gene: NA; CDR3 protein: CASSLSSSGGGNYNEQFF; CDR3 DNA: TGTGCCAGCAGCTTATCTTCTAGCGGAGGGGGGAATTACAATGAGCAGTTCTTC
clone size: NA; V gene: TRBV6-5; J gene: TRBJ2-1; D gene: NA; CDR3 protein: CPMATGTYNEQFF; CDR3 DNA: TGTCCGATGGCGACCGGAACCTACAATGAGCAGTTCTTC
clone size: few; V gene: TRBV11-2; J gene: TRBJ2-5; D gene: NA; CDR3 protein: CASSSPRRRPPTQETQYF; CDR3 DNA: TGTGCCAGCAGCTCACCCCGTAGACGGCCACCGACCCAAGAGACCCAGTACTTC
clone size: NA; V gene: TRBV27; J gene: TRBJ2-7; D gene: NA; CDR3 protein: CARARDARF; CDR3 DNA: TGTGCCAGGGCACGGGACGCGAGATTC
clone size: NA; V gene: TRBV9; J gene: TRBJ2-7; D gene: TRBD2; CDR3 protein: CASSAHRGVVGVNEQYF; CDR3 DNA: TGTGCCAGCAGCGCCCACCGGGGGGTGGTGGGAGTAAACGAGCAGTACTTC
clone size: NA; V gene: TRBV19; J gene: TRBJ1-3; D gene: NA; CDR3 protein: CASSIKTPISGNTIYF; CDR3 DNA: TGTGCCAGTAGTATTAAAACACCAATCTCTGGAAACACCATATATTTT
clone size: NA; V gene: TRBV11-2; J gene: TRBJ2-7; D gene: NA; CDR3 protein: CASTSTYEQYF; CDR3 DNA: TGTGCCAGCACCTCAACCTACGAGCAGTACTTC
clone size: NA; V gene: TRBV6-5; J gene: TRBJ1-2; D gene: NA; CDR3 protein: CASRLGRDYGYTF; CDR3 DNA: TGTGCCAGCCGGCTGGGGAGGGACTATGGCTACACCTTC
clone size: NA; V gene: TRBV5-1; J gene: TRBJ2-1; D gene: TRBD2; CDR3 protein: CASSWMLADSYNEQFF; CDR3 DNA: TGCGCCAGCAGCTGGATGCTAGCGGACTCCTACAATGAGCAGTTCTTC
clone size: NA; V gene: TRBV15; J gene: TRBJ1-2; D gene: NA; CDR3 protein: CATSRDSRGNYGYTF; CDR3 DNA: TGTGCCACCAGCAGAGATTCTCGGGGTAACTATGGCTACACCTTC
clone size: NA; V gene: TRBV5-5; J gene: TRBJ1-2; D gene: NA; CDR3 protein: CASSRQVVLGDGYTF; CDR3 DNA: TGTGCCAGCAGCAGGCAGGTCGTCCTGGGCGATGGCTACACCTTC
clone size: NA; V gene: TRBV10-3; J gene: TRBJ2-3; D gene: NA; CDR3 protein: CAISERPHGTDTQYF; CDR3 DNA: TGTGCCATCAGTGAGAGACCCCACGGCACAGATACGCAGTATTTT
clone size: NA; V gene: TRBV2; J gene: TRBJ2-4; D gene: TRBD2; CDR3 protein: CASSESSGGALYF; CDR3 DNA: TGTGCCAGCAGTGAATCTAGCGGGGGGGCCCTGTACTTC
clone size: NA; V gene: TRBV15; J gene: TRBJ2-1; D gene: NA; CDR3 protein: CATSTWTVGVYNEQFF; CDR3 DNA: TGTGCCACCAGCACCTGGACAGTAGGTGTATACAATGAGCAGTTCTTC
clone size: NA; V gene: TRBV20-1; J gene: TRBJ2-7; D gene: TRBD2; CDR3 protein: CSAGTSREQYF; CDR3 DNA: TGCAGTGCTGGGACTAGCCGCGAGCAGTACTTC
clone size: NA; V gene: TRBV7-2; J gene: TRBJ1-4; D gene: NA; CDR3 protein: CASSPRSDREKLFF; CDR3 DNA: TGTGCCAGCAGCCCGCGGAGCGACAGAGAAAAACTGTTTTTT
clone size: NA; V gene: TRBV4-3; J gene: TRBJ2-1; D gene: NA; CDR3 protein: CASSHGRDSYNEQFF; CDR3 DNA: TGCGCCAGCAGCCATGGCAGGGACTCCTACAATGAGCAGTTCTTC
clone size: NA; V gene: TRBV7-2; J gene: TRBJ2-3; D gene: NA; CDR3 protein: CASSLTGGFGTDTQYF; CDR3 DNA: TGTGCCAGCAGCTTAACCGGGGGTTTTGGCACAGATACGCAGTATTTT
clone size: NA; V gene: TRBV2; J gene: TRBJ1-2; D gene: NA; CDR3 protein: CASSDRGRTF; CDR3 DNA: TGTGCCAGCAGTGATCGGGGCCGGACCTTC
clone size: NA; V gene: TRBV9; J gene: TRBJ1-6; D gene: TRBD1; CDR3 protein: CASSAEQGADVSPLHF; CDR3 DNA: TGTGCCAGCAGCGCCGAACAGGGGGCGGATGTTTCACCCCTCCACTTT
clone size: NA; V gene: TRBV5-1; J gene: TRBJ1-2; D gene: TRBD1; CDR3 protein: CASSWRGQGAKDYGYTF; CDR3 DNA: TGCGCCAGCAGCTGGAGGGGACAGGGGGCTAAGGACTATGGCTACACCTTC
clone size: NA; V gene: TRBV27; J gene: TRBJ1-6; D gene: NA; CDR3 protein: CASSPNLGANSPLHF; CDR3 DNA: TGTGCCAGCAGTCCTAATTTGGGGGCGAATTCACCCCTCCACTTT
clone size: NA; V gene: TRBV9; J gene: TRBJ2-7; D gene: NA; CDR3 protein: CASSVATWEEQYF; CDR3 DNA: TGTGCCAGCAGCGTAGCTACTTGGGAAGAGCAGTACTTC
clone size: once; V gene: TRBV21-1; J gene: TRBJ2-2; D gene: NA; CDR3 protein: CASSFLQGYGELFF; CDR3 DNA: TGTGCCAGCAGCTTCCTCCAGGGGTACGGGGAGCTGTTTTTT
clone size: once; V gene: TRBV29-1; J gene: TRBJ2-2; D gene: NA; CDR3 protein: CSVEPFGKENTGELFF; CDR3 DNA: TGCAGCGTTGAACCCTTTGGGAAGGAGAACACCGGGGAGCTGTTTTTT
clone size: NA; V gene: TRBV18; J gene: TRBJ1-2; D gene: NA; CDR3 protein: CASSAQQGGYTF; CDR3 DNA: TGTGCCAGCTCAGCCCAACAGGGTGGCTACACCTTC
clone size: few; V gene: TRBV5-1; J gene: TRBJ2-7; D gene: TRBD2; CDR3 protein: CASSPGTSGYSYEQYF; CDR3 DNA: TGCGCCAGCAGCCCCGGGACTAGCGGGTACTCCTACGAGCAGTACTTC
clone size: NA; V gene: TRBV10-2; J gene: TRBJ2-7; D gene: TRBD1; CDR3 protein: CASNLQGAGEQYF; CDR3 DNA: TGCGCCAGCAACTTACAGGGGGCAGGCGAGCAGTACTTC
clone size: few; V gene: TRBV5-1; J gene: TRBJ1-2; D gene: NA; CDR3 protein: CASSLDRVSYGYTF; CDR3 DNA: TGCGCCAGCAGCTTGGACAGGGTATCCTATGGCTACACCTTC
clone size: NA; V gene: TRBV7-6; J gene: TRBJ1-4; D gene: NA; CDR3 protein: CASSGGGRGEKLFF; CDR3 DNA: TGTGCCAGCAGCGGCGGGGGGAGAGGTGAAAAACTGTTTTTT
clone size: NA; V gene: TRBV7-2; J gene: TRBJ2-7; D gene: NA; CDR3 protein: CASSLGPGQNYEQYF; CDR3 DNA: TGTGCCAGCAGCTTAGGTCCGGGACAAAACTACGAGCAGTACTTC
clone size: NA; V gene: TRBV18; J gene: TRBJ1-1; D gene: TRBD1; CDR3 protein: CASSPIRTGEGTEAFF; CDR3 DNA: TGTGCCAGCTCACCAATCCGGACAGGGGAGGGCACTGAAGCTTTCTTT
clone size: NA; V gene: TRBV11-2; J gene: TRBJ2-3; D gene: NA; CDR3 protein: CASSFRPTDTQYF; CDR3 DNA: TGTGCCAGCAGCTTCCGCCCCACAGATACGCAGTATTTT
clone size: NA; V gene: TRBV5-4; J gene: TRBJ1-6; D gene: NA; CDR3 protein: CASSLYRGADNSPLHF; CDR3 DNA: TGTGCCAGCAGCTTGTATAGGGGCGCGGACAATTCACCCCTCCACTTT
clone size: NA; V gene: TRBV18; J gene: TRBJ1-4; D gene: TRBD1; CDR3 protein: CASSPQQGAGEKLFF; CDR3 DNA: TGTGCCAGCTCACCGCAACAGGGGGCTGGGGAAAAACTGTTTTTT
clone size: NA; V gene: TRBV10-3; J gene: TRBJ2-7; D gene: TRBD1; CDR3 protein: CAISERTGGFYEQYF; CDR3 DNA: TGTGCCATCAGTGAAAGGACAGGGGGCTTCTACGAGCAGTACTTC
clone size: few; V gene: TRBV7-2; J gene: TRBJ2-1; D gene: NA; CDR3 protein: CASSLGTRRDNEQFF; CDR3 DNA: TGTGCCAGCAGCTTAGGGACAAGGCGAGACAATGAGCAGTTCTTC
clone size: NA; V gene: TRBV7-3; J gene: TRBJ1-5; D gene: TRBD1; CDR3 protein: CASSSPGQGRGNQPQHF; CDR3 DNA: TGTGCCAGCAGCTCACCGGGACAGGGGCGCGGGAATCAGCCCCAGCATTTT
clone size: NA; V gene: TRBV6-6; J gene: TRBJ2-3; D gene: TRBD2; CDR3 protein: CASGYRTSGVDTQYF; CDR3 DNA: TGTGCCAGCGGCTACCGGACTAGCGGGGTCGATACGCAGTATTTT
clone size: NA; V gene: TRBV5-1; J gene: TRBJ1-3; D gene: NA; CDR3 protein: CASSLAPGTGGNTIYF; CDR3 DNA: TGCGCCAGCAGCTTGGCCCCCGGGACCGGTGGAAACACCATATATTTT
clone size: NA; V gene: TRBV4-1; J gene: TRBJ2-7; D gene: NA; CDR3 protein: CASSQEVRDEQYF; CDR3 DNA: TGCGCCAGCAGCCAAGAGGTCCGGGACGAGCAGTACTTC
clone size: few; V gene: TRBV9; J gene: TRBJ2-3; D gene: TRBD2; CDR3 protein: CASSKYSGRAGADTQYF; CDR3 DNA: TGTGCCAGCAGCAAATATAGCGGGAGGGCCGGCGCAGATACGCAGTATTTT
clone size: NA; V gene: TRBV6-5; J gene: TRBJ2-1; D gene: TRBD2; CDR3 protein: CASSLSGLALNEQFF; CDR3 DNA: TGTGCCAGCAGTTTATCGGGACTAGCCCTCAATGAGCAGTTCTTC
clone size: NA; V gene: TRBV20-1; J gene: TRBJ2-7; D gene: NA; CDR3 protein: CSARYLYEQYF; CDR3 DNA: TGCAGTGCTAGATATCTGTACGAGCAGTACTTC
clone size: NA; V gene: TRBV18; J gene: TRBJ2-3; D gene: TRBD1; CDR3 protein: CASSRTGTGDTQYF; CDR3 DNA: TGTGCCAGCTCACGTACAGGGACAGGGGATACGCAGTATTTT
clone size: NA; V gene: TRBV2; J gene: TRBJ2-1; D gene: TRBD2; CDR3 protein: CANSTSGGSYEQFF; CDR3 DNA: TGTGCCAACTCGACTAGCGGGGGGAGCTATGAGCAGTTCTTC
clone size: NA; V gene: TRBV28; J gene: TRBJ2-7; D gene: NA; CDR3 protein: CASSLFTSYEQYF; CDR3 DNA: TGTGCCAGCAGTTTGTTCACTTCCTACGAGCAGTACTTC
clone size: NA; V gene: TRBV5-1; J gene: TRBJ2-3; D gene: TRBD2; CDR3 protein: CASSSGLAGALGDTQYF; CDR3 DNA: TGCGCCAGCAGCTCGGGACTAGCGGGAGCTTTGGGGGATACGCAGTATTTT
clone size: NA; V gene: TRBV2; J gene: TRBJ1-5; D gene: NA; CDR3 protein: CASGGSGNSNQPQHF; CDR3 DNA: TGTGCCAGCGGAGGGTCAGGGAATAGCAATCAGCCCCAGCATTTT
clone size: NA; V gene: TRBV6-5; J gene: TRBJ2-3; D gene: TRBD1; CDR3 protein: CASSYVGQGADTQYF; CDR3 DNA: TGTGCCAGCAGTTACGTCGGACAGGGGGCAGATACGCAGTATTTT
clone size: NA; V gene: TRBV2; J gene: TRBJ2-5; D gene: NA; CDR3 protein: CASIRGLRETQYF; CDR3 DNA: TGTGCCAGCATTCGCGGACTCCGAGAGACCCAGTACTTC
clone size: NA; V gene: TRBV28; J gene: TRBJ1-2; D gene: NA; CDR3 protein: CASSFGKDYGYTF; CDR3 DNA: TGTGCCAGCAGTTTTGGCAAAGACTATGGCTACACCTTC